This TCR beta chain was documented in a study of T cells after yellow fever vaccination. This CDR3 spans 14 amino acids. Germline-derived CDR1 and CDR2 are LNHNV and YYDKDF (reference sequence). V was shortened by 4 bases and J by 6 bases, with 13 bases between the two germline ends. Production of TCR cDNA was by 5'RACE template switching, which also added a universal primer site and UMIs. TCRdb itself ran the 5' RACE reads through MiXCR, one entry per CDR3 protein. Of under 350,000 distinct CDR3 sequences in the sample, 4.1% were seen once. This receptor was taken from a man between 18 and 29 years old who received the YFV17D yellow fever vaccine. This chain links TRBV15 with TRBJ2-1; tentatively, D is TRBD1 (5 bases). The sample here was PBMCs, taken 5 days after the yellow fever booster vaccination. DNA of the CDR3: TGTGCCACCAGCACAGGGTCCCAGGGCAATGAGCAGTTCTTC. Translated: CATSTGSQGNEQFF.